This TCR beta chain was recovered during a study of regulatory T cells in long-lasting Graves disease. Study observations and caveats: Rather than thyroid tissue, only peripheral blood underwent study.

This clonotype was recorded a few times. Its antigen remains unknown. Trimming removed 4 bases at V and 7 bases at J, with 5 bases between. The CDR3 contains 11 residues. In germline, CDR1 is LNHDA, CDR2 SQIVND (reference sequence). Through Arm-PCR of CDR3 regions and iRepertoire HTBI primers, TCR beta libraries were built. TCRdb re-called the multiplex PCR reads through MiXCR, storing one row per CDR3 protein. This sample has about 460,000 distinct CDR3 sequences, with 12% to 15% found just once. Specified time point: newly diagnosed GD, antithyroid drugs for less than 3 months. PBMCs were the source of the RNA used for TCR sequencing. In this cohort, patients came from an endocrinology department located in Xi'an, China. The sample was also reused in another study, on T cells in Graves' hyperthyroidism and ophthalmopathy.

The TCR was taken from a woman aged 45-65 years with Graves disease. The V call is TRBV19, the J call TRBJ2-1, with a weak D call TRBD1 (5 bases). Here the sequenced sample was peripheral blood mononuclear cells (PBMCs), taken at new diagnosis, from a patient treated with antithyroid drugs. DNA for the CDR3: TGTGCCAGTAGTACAGGGAATGAGCAGTTCTTC. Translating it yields CASSTGNEQFF.